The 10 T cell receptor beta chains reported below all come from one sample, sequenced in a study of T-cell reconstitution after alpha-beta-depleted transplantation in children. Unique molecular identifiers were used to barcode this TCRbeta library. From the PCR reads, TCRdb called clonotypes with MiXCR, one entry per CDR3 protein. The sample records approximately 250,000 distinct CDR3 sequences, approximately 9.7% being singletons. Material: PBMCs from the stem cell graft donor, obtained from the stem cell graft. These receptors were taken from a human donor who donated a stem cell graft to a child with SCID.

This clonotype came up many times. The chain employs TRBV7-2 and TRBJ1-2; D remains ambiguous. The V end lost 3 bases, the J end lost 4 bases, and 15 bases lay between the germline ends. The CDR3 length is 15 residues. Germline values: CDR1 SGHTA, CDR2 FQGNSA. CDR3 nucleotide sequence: TGTGCCAGCAGCTTCTCCCAAGTGGCCACCTATGGCTACACCTTC. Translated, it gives CASSFSQVATYGYTF.

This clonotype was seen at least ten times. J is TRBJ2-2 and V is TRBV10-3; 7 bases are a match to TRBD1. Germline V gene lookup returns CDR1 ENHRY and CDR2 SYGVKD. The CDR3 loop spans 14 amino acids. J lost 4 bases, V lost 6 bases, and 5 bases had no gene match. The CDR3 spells CAISLTGPTGELFF. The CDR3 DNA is TGTGCCATCAGCCTGACAGGGCCCACCGGGGAGCTGTTTTTT.

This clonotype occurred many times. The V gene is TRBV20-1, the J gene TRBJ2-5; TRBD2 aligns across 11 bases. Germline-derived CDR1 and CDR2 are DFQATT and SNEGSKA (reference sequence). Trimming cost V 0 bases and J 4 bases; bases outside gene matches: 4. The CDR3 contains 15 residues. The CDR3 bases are TGCAGTGCTAGAGATAGTACTAGCGGGGGAGAGACCCAGTACTTC. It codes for CSARDSTSGGETQYF.

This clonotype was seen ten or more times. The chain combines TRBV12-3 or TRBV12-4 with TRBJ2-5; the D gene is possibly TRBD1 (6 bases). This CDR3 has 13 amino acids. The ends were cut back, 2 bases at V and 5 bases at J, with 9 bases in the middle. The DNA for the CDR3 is TGTGCCAGCAGTTTAACAGGGTCCGAGACCCAGTACTTC. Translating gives CASSLTGSETQYF.

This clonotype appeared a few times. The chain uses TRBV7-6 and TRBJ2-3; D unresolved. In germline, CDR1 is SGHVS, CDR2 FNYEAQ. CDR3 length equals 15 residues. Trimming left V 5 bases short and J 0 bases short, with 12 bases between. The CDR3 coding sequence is TGTGCCAGCAGCCCCTGGGTAGCTAGCACAGATACGCAGTATTTT. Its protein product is CASSPWVASTDTQYF.

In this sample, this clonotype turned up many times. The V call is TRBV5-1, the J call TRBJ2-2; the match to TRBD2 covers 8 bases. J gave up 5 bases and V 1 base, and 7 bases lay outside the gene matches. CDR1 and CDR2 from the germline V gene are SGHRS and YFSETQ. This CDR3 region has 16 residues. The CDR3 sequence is CASSLTASGFTGELFF. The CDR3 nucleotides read TGCGCCAGCAGCTTGACGGCTAGCGGGTTTACCGGGGAGCTGTTTTTT.

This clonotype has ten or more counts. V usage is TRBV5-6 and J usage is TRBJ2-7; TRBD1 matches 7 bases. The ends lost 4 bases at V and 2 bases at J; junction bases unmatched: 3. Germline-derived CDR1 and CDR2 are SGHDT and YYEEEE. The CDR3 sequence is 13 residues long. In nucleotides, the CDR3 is TGTGCCAGCAGCCCGGGACAGCCCTACGAGCAGTACTTC. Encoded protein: CASSPGQPYEQYF.

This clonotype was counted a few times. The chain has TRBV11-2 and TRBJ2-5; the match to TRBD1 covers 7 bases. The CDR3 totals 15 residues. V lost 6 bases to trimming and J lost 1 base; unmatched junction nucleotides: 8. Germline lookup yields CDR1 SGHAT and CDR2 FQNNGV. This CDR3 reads CASRRTGAIQETQYF. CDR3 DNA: TGTGCCAGCAGACGAACAGGGGCCATCCAAGAGACCCAGTACTTC.

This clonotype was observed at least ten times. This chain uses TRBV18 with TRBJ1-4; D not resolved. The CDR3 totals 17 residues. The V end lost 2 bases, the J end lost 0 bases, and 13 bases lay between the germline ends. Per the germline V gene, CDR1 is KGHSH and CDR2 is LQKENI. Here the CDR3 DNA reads TGTGCCAGCTCACCAGGGTATAGCGGATCAACTAATGAAAAACTGTTTTTT. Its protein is CASSPGYSGSTNEKLFF.

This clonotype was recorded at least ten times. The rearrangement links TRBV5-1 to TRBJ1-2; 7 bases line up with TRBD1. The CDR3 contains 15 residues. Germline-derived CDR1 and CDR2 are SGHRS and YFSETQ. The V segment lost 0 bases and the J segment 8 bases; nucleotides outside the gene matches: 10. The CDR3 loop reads CASSLGGQAATGYTF. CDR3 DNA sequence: TGCGCCAGCAGCTTGGGCGGACAGGCCGCCACAGGCTACACCTTC.